These T cell receptor beta chains were read from a single sample in a study of cytomegalovirus exposure and HLA in healthy donors. Only in-frame clones appear in the TCRdb table, and some are missing; sequencing was by immunoSEQ multiplex PCR. The sample shows over 150,000 clones, roughly 80% of them seen only once. The sample was PBMCs. These receptors were taken from a male donor in good health and CMV-seropositive. Both conserved end residues are part of each CDR3. D genes are given only for firm matches. Some rows have no size entry. The others give once, few or many, or a class for an expanded clone.

clone_size: once; j_call: TRBJ2-7; d_call: .; v_call: TRBV19; cdr3_length: 16; cdr3_aa: CASSKRGQGSPYEQYF; cdr3_nt: TGTGCCAGTAGTAAAAGAGGCCAGGGGAGTCCCTACGAGCAGTACTTC
clone_size: few; j_call: TRBJ1-5; d_call: TRBD1; v_call: TRBV6-1; cdr3_length: 14; cdr3_aa: CASSDGRGSQPQHF; cdr3_nt: TGTGCCAGCAGTGATGGCAGGGGGAGTCAGCCCCAGCATTTT
clone_size: .; j_call: TRBJ1-5; d_call: .; v_call: TRBV6-5; cdr3_length: 12; cdr3_aa: CASSLAGQPQHF; cdr3_nt: TGTGCCAGCAGTTTAGCGGGGCAGCCCCAGCATTTT
clone_size: .; j_call: TRBJ1-5; d_call: TRBD1; v_call: TRBV6-4; cdr3_length: 13; cdr3_aa: CASPAQGDQPQHF; cdr3_nt: TGTGCCAGCCCGGCTCAGGGGGATCAGCCCCAGCATTTT
clone_size: once; j_call: TRBJ2-1; d_call: TRBD1; v_call: TRBV19; cdr3_length: 14; cdr3_aa: CASSIRQGLDEQFF; cdr3_nt: TGTGCCAGTAGTATCAGACAGGGGCTGGATGAGCAGTTCTTC
clone_size: .; j_call: TRBJ2-5; d_call: .; v_call: TRBV6-4; cdr3_length: 13; cdr3_aa: CASSSGPQGTQYF; cdr3_nt: TGTGCCAGCAGTTCGGGTCCTCAGGGGACCCAGTACTTC
clone_size: .; j_call: TRBJ2-7; d_call: TRBD1; v_call: TRBV9; cdr3_length: 14; cdr3_aa: CASSRSDRFDEQYF; cdr3_nt: TGTGCCAGCAGCCGTTCGGACAGGTTCGACGAGCAGTACTTC
clone_size: .; j_call: TRBJ2-7; d_call: .; v_call: TRBV27; cdr3_length: 16; cdr3_aa: CASSFLLGLPSYEQYF; cdr3_nt: TGTGCCAGCAGTTTCCTCCTCGGACTCCCCTCCTACGAGCAGTACTTC
clone_size: .; j_call: TRBJ2-7; d_call: .; v_call: TRBV27; cdr3_length: 16; cdr3_aa: CASSQDASDSAYEQYF; cdr3_nt: TGTGCCAGCAGTCAAGACGCTAGCGACAGCGCCTACGAGCAGTACTTC
clone_size: .; j_call: TRBJ1-1; d_call: .; v_call: TRBV27; cdr3_length: 14; cdr3_aa: CASSLWGRDTEAFF; cdr3_nt: TGTGCCAGCAGTTTATGGGGCAGGGACACTGAAGCTTTCTTT
clone_size: .; j_call: TRBJ2-1; d_call: .; v_call: TRBV9; cdr3_length: 13; cdr3_aa: CASSVGGWDEQFF; cdr3_nt: TGTGCCAGCAGCGTAGGAGGCTGGGATGAGCAGTTCTTC
clone_size: .; j_call: TRBJ2-2; d_call: .; v_call: TRBV9; cdr3_length: 16; cdr3_aa: CASSSRTRGATGELFF; cdr3_nt: TGTGCCAGCAGCTCCCGTACCAGGGGGGCCACCGGGGAGCTGTTTTTT
clone_size: .; j_call: TRBJ2-7; d_call: .; v_call: TRBV5-6; cdr3_length: 13; cdr3_aa: CASSLGSVGEQYF; cdr3_nt: TGTGCCAGCAGCTTGGGCAGCGTGGGCGAGCAGTACTTC
clone_size: .; j_call: TRBJ2-1; d_call: TRBD1; v_call: TRBV7-6; cdr3_length: 20; cdr3_aa: CASSQEDRGRRGGNSNEQFF; cdr3_nt: TGTGCCAGCAGCCAAGAGGACAGGGGGCGCAGGGGGGGTAACTCGAATGAGCAGTTCTTC
clone_size: .; j_call: TRBJ2-7; d_call: TRBD2; v_call: TRBV7-8; cdr3_length: 14; cdr3_aa: CASSSTSGGYEQYF; cdr3_nt: TGTGCCAGCAGCTCCACTAGCGGGGGCTACGAGCAGTACTTC
clone_size: .; j_call: TRBJ1-2; d_call: TRBD1; v_call: TRBV27; cdr3_length: 15; cdr3_aa: CASYAPPGQGDGYTF; cdr3_nt: TGTGCCAGCTACGCCCCCCCGGGACAGGGGGATGGCTACACCTTC
clone_size: few; j_call: TRBJ2-7; d_call: .; v_call: TRBV9; cdr3_length: 13; cdr3_aa: CASSAGPAYEQYF; cdr3_nt: TGTGCCAGTTCGGCGGGACCAGCCTACGAGCAGTACTTC
clone_size: .; j_call: TRBJ2-1; d_call: .; v_call: TRBV10-2; cdr3_length: 18; cdr3_aa: CASSGAGVAERPINEQFF; cdr3_nt: TGCGCCAGCAGTGGGGCAGGAGTAGCGGAGCGGCCTATCAATGAGCAGTTCTTC
clone_size: .; j_call: TRBJ1-1; d_call: .; v_call: TRBV5-1; cdr3_length: 15; cdr3_aa: CASSPEGGPNTEAFF; cdr3_nt: TGCGCCAGCAGCCCGGAAGGGGGACCGAACACTGAAGCTTTCTTT
clone_size: .; j_call: TRBJ1-5; d_call: .; v_call: TRBV9; cdr3_length: 13; cdr3_aa: CASNQGGNQPQHF; cdr3_nt: TGTGCCAGTAACCAAGGGGGCAATCAGCCCCAGCATTTT
clone_size: once; j_call: TRBJ2-2; d_call: .; v_call: TRBV11-3; cdr3_length: 14; cdr3_aa: CASSPKAGTGELFF; cdr3_nt: TGTGCCAGCAGCCCCAAAGCAGGCACCGGGGAGCTGTTTTTT
clone_size: .; j_call: TRBJ2-3; d_call: .; v_call: TRBV18; cdr3_length: 16; cdr3_aa: CASSPSRNRGTDTQYF; cdr3_nt: TGTGCCAGCTCACCCAGCCGAAATCGGGGCACAGATACGCAGTATTTT
clone_size: .; j_call: TRBJ2-2; d_call: TRBD1; v_call: TRBV5-1; cdr3_length: 14; cdr3_aa: CASSLRQGTGELFF; cdr3_nt: TGCGCCAGCAGCTTGCGACAGGGGACCGGGGAGCTGTTTTTT
clone_size: .; j_call: TRBJ2-2; d_call: .; v_call: TRBV4-1; cdr3_length: 17; cdr3_aa: CASSSSDFFSDAGELFF; cdr3_nt: TGCGCCAGCAGCTCCTCCGATTTTTTTAGCGACGCCGGGGAGCTGTTTTTT
clone_size: .; j_call: TRBJ1-2; d_call: .; v_call: TRBV7-9; cdr3_length: 15; cdr3_aa: CASSLAEAGDRGYTF; cdr3_nt: TGTGCCAGCAGCTTAGCGGAGGCAGGGGATCGTGGCTACACCTTC
clone_size: .; j_call: TRBJ2-7; d_call: TRBD2; v_call: TRBV4-3; cdr3_length: 16; cdr3_aa: CASSLNPSGSSYEQYF; cdr3_nt: TGCGCCAGCAGCCTTAATCCTAGCGGGAGCTCCTACGAGCAGTACTTC
clone_size: .; j_call: TRBJ2-7; d_call: .; v_call: TRBV27; cdr3_length: 11; cdr3_aa: CASSSVYEQYF; cdr3_nt: TGTGCCAGCAGTTCCGTCTACGAGCAGTACTTC
clone_size: .; j_call: TRBJ2-7; d_call: .; v_call: TRBV30; cdr3_length: 15; cdr3_aa: CAWSQGDSGSYEQYF; cdr3_nt: TGTGCCTGGAGTCAGGGTGATAGCGGAAGTTACGAGCAGTACTTC
clone_size: .; j_call: TRBJ2-5; d_call: .; v_call: TRBV5-1; cdr3_length: 13; cdr3_aa: CASSLDLLQTQYF; cdr3_nt: TGCGCCAGCAGCTTGGACTTGCTACAGACCCAGTACTTC
clone_size: .; j_call: TRBJ1-5; d_call: TRBD1; v_call: TRBV7-8; cdr3_length: 16; cdr3_aa: CASSLDRGLGNQPQHF; cdr3_nt: TGTGCCAGCAGCTTGGACAGGGGGCTCGGCAATCAGCCCCAGCATTTT
clone_size: .; j_call: TRBJ1-2; d_call: .; v_call: TRBV4-3; cdr3_length: 15; cdr3_aa: CASSQDSNSNYGYTF; cdr3_nt: TGCGCCAGCAGCCAAGATTCGAACAGTAACTATGGCTACACCTTC
clone_size: .; j_call: TRBJ1-3; d_call: .; v_call: TRBV28; cdr3_length: 12; cdr3_aa: CASSGSGDTIYF; cdr3_nt: TGTGCCAGCAGCGGGAGTGGAGACACCATATATTTT
clone_size: .; j_call: TRBJ2-1; d_call: .; v_call: TRBV9; cdr3_length: 15; cdr3_aa: CASSVRTSSYNEQFF; cdr3_nt: TGTGCCAGCAGCGTCCGGACATCATCGTACAATGAGCAGTTCTTC
clone_size: .; j_call: TRBJ2-7; d_call: .; v_call: TRBV27; cdr3_length: 13; cdr3_aa: CASSREHSYEQYF; cdr3_nt: TGTGCCAGCAGCCGGGAACACTCCTACGAGCAGTACTTC
clone_size: .; j_call: TRBJ2-2; d_call: .; v_call: TRBV6-6; cdr3_length: 15; cdr3_aa: CASSYSGEPAGELFF; cdr3_nt: TGTGCCAGCAGTTACTCCGGAGAACCCGCCGGGGAGCTGTTTTTT
clone_size: .; j_call: TRBJ1-2; d_call: TRBD1; v_call: TRBV6-5; cdr3_length: 15; cdr3_aa: CASSYYRGLNYGYTF; cdr3_nt: TGTGCCAGCAGTTACTACAGGGGGCTGAACTATGGCTACACCTTC
clone_size: .; j_call: TRBJ1-1; d_call: .; v_call: TRBV25-1; cdr3_length: 13; cdr3_aa: CASGETQNTEAFF; cdr3_nt: TGTGCCAGCGGGGAGACGCAGAACACTGAAGCTTTCTTT
clone_size: .; j_call: TRBJ2-1; d_call: .; v_call: TRBV6-1; cdr3_length: 15; cdr3_aa: CASSGNPGELGEQFF; cdr3_nt: TGTGCCAGCAGTGGAAACCCAGGGGAATTGGGCGAGCAGTTCTTC
clone_size: .; j_call: TRBJ2-5; d_call: TRBD1; v_call: TRBV19; cdr3_length: 14; cdr3_aa: CASSSPGTDETQYF; cdr3_nt: TGTGCCAGTAGTAGCCCCGGGACAGATGAGACCCAGTACTTC
clone_size: .; j_call: TRBJ1-2; d_call: TRBD1; v_call: TRBV27; cdr3_length: 14; cdr3_aa: CASRRDRGAYGYTF; cdr3_nt: TGTGCCAGCAGACGCGACAGGGGGGCCTATGGCTACACCTTC
clone_size: .; j_call: TRBJ2-2; d_call: TRBD2; v_call: TRBV30; cdr3_length: 16; cdr3_aa: CAWSSPTSGVTGELFF; cdr3_nt: TGTGCCTGGAGTTCCCCAACTAGCGGGGTCACCGGGGAGCTGTTTTTT
clone_size: .; j_call: TRBJ1-6; d_call: TRBD1; v_call: TRBV7-2; cdr3_length: 15; cdr3_aa: CASSYGRGGSSPLHF; cdr3_nt: TGTGCCAGCAGCTACGGGAGAGGGGGCTCTTCACCCCTCCACTTT
clone_size: .; j_call: TRBJ2-2; d_call: .; v_call: TRBV6-6; cdr3_length: 15; cdr3_aa: CASSYDTRNTGELFF; cdr3_nt: TGTGCCAGCAGTTACGACACACGGAACACCGGGGAGCTGTTTTTT
clone_size: .; j_call: TRBJ1-1; d_call: .; v_call: TRBV19; cdr3_length: 17; cdr3_aa: CASSILVRKTANTEAFF; cdr3_nt: TGTGCCAGTAGTATTCTAGTTCGGAAGACAGCGAACACTGAAGCTTTCTTT
clone_size: .; j_call: TRBJ1-5; d_call: TRBD1; v_call: TRBV28; cdr3_length: 15; cdr3_aa: CASSSWTGLDQPQHF; cdr3_nt: TGTGCCAGCAGTTCTTGGACAGGGTTGGATCAGCCCCAGCATTTT
clone_size: .; j_call: TRBJ1-1; d_call: .; v_call: TRBV6-5; cdr3_length: 14; cdr3_aa: CASSYHLGDTEAFF; cdr3_nt: TGTGCCAGCAGTTACCACCTAGGGGACACTGAAGCTTTCTTT